This entry lists 27 T cell receptor beta chains sequenced from one sample in a study of cytomegalovirus exposure and HLA in healthy donors (dated by TCRdb to 2017 to 2019). Library construction relied on the immunoSEQ multiplex PCR assay. For the multiplex PCR, a mixture combining 60 forward primers for TCR Vbeta segments and 13 reverse primers for TCR Jbeta segments was used. Sourced from immuneACCESS, this table was stored by TCRdb with only in-frame sequences that have V and J called. A share of the clones is absent; for the studies checked, an unresolved V gene accounts for under half, and the remainder has no known explanation. The sample table lists 150,000 to 200,000 clones, roughly 72% of them with a count of one. Jointly, the top ten make up just over 2% of the sample. Sequencing was done on a sample of PBMCs. The receptors derive from a woman under 40 in good health and CMV-seropositive.

The rearrangement links TRBV5-1 to TRBJ2-5; D is unresolved. The CDR3 loop spans 13 amino acids. Germline loops: CDR1 SGHRS, CDR2 YFSETQ. The V gene lost 2 bases and the J gene lost 2 bases, with 7 bases spanning the gap. CDR3 sequence: CASSLGGQETQYF. CDR3 DNA: TGCGCCAGCAGCTTAGGCGGTCAAGAGACCCAGTACTTC.

The chain is built from TRBV5-6 and TRBJ1-2; tentative D call: TRBD1 (6 bases). Trimming stripped 5 bases from V and 0 bases from J, with 11 bases between. The CDR3 is made up of 14 amino acids. Per germline, CDR1 SGHDT and CDR2 YYEEEE. The CDR3 loop reads CASRNPGANYGYTF. CDR3 in DNA: TGTGCCAGCAGAAACCCAGGGGCTAACTATGGCTACACCTTC.

This clone was seen a handful of times. The chain combines TRBV20-1 with TRBJ1-2; D is unresolved. The CDR3 is made up of 11 amino acids. In germline, CDR1 is DFQATT, CDR2 SNEGSKA (reference sequence). Trimming took 4 bases from V and 7 from J, leaving 10 bases between them. The DNA for the CDR3 is TGCAGTGCTATTCCGGACTCTGGCTACACCTTC. Its protein is CSAIPDSGYTF.

The chain carries TRBV9 and TRBJ2-7; TRBD1 might be the D (6 bases). V lost 0 bases and J lost 2, with 18 bases in between. The CDR3 length is 17 residues. Looked up from germline, CDR1 is SGDLS and CDR2 is YYNGEE. CDR3 nucleotide sequence: TGTGCCAGCAGCGTAGCGACAGGTACTTCCCGTACCTACGAGCAGTACTTC. This gives the protein CASSVATGTSRTYEQYF.

V usage is TRBV7-2 and J usage is TRBJ2-1, with D possibly matching TRBD1 (5 bases). CDR3 length equals 14 residues. The V end was cut by 4 bases, the J end by 9 bases, with 16 bases between. CDR1 and CDR2 (germline): SGHTA, FQGNSA. This CDR3 is CASSSLTVRAEQFF. The CDR3 bases are TGTGCCAGCAGCTCCCTGACAGTCAGGGCTGAGCAGTTCTTC.

The CDR3 is CATTGQGIYEQYF. The CDR3, as DNA: TGTGCCACCACCGGACAGGGGATCTACGAGCAGTACTTC. The gene calls are TRBV28 and TRBJ2-7, with 9 bases fitting TRBD1. V lost 10 bases to trimming and J lost 3 bases; unmatched junction nucleotides: 7. The CDR3 length is 13 residues. Germline V gives CDR1 MDHEN, CDR2 SYDVKM.

This clone has a single count. The rearrangement uses TRBV15 and TRBJ2-7; 8 bases align to TRBD1. V was clipped by 7 bases and J by 3 bases; unmatched bases: 8. CDR1 and CDR2 from the germline V gene are LNHNV and YYDKDF (reference sequence). The CDR3 spans 14 residues. This chain's CDR3 is CATTLTGGNYEQYF. The CDR3, as DNA: TGTGCCACCACGCTTACAGGGGGAAACTACGAGCAGTACTTC.

On this clone: A read error may produce the germline difference seen at one junction end. The gene calls are TRBV7-9 and TRBJ1-1, with D perhaps TRBD1 (6 bases). The CDR3 is 12 amino acids. Germline values: CDR1 SEHNR, CDR2 FQNEAQ (reference sequence). The CDR3 DNA sequence: TGTTCCAGCAGCCCCAGCCAGGGGGAAGCTTTCTTT. Amino acids: CSSSPSQGEAFF.

This clone was picked up one time. This chain joins TRBV30 and TRBJ2-7, with 11 bases identical to TRBD2. Trimming at V came to 3 bases and at J to 1 base, leaving 8 bases not matched to a gene. The CDR3 runs 16 residues. Germline CDR1 and CDR2: GTSNPN and SVGIG (reference sequence). CDR3 sequence (DNA): TGTGCCTGGAGGGGAGGGACTAGCGGAGAATCCTACGAGCAGTACTTC. Amino acids: CAWRGGTSGESYEQYF.

This clone has just one count. For the CDR3, the DNA is TGTGCCAGCAGCCAGGAGTGGAATCAGCCCCAGCATTTT. Protein: CASSQEWNQPQHF. The rearrangement links TRBV14 to TRBJ1-5, with D uncertain. Trimming removed 3 bases at V and 4 bases at J, with 7 bases between. The V gene's germline CDR1 is SGHDN and CDR2 FVKESK. This CDR3 contains 13 residues.

The chain recombines TRBV29-1 with TRBJ2-5; maybe TRBD1 (6 bases). The CDR3 runs 15 residues. V shed 3 bases and J shed 5 bases, with 19 bases lying between them. Germline loops: CDR1 SQVTM, CDR2 ANQGSEA. The CDR3 spells CSVEGQGTHRETQYF. DNA of the CDR3: TGCAGCGTTGAGGGACAAGGGACCCACCGGGAGACCCAGTACTTC.

V usage is TRBV5-1 and J usage is TRBJ2-1; 9 bases agree with TRBD2. CDR1 is SGHRS, CDR2 YFSETQ, per germline. The CDR3 spans 15 residues. Germline trimming cut 4 bases from V and 2 bases from J; bases unmatched to any gene: 4. The CDR3 reads CASSPGLATYNEQFF. The CDR3 nucleotides read TGCGCCAGCAGCCCCGGACTAGCGACCTACAATGAGCAGTTCTTC.

In this sample, this clone turned up a few times. The chain uses TRBV4-3 and TRBJ2-1, with D maybe TRBD2 (5 bases). The CDR3 is made up of 15 amino acids. Between the trimmed V and J ends, which lost 4 bases and 0 bases, there was a span of 10 bases. Germline V CDR1 and CDR2: LGHNA, YSLEER. The CDR3 loop reads CASSREGSSYNEQFF. The CDR3 DNA reads TGCGCCAGCAGCCGAGAAGGGAGCTCCTACAATGAGCAGTTCTTC.

This clone has a handful of counts. This chain links TRBV10-2 with TRBJ2-7, with TRBD2 as a possible D gene (5 bases). The CDR3 is made up of 13 amino acids. V shed 6 bases and J shed 0 bases, with 9 bases lying between them. The germline gives CDR1 WSHSY, CDR2 SAAADI. The CDR3 region has the DNA TGCGCCAGCAGCGAGGAGGTCTCCTACGAGCAGTACTTC. Translation gives CASSEEVSYEQYF.

The rearrangement uses TRBV9 and TRBJ2-7, with a weak D call TRBD2 (6 bases). This CDR3 is 14 amino acids long. Looked up from germline, CDR1 is SGDLS and CDR2 is YYNGEE. V lost 4 bases to trimming and J lost 5 bases, with 16 bases between them. This CDR3 is CASSPTGGGNEQYF. DNA for the CDR3: TGTGCCAGCAGCCCTACCGGGGGTGGCAACGAGCAGTACTTC. Looking up the rest from reference TRBV9 and TRBJ2-7 gives the full variable domain: DSGVTQTPKHLITATGQRVTLRCSPRSGDLSVYWYQQSLDQGLQFLIQYYNGEERAKGNILERFSAQQFPDLHSELNLSSLELGDSALYFCASSPTGGGNEQYFGPGTRLTVT.

As DNA, the CDR3 is TGCAGCGTTGAAGTAACTGCAACAGCCAGCTATGGCTACACCTTC. Amino acid sequence: CSVEVTATASYGYTF. The chain joins TRBV29-1 to TRBJ1-2; D unresolved. V lost 1 base and J 4 bases, leaving 16 bases between the germline ends. CDR1 and CDR2 (germline): SQVTM, ANQGSEA. The length of the CDR3 is 15 residues.

This sequence joins TRBV10-1 and TRBJ2-2, with a possible D match to TRBD1 (6 bases). CDR3 length: 16 amino acids. V was trimmed by 5 bases and J by 2 bases, leaving 15 bases between them. Germline V gene sequence: CDR1 WNHNN, CDR2 SYGVQD (reference sequence). CDR3 sequence reads: CASSTGTFTNTGELFF. CDR3 coding DNA: TGCGCCAGCAGTACCGGGACATTTACAAACACCGGGGAGCTGTTTTTT.

The chain carries TRBV19 and TRBJ2-7; D perhaps matches TRBD1 (6 bases). In germline, CDR1 is LNHDA, CDR2 SQIVND (reference sequence). This CDR3 is built from 15 residues. V was cut by 6 bases and J by 4 bases, with 19 bases left in between. This chain's CDR3 is CASSLDGTPSYEQYF. The CDR3 DNA reads TGTGCCAGTAGCCTAGACGGGACACCCTCTTACGAGCAGTACTTC. Looking up the rest from reference TRBV19 and TRBJ2-7 gives the full variable domain: DGGITQSPKYLFRKEGQNVTLSCEQNLNHDAMYWYRQDPGQGLRLIYYSQIVNDFQKGDIAEGYSVSREKKESFPLTVTSAQKNPTAFYLCASSLDGTPSYEQYFGPGTRLTVT.

The chain combines TRBV7-8 with TRBJ2-7, with D hard to call. Trimming shortened V by 3 bases and J by 5 bases, and 8 bases separated the two germline ends. Per germline, CDR1 SGHVS and CDR2 FQNEAQ. The length of the CDR3 is 12 residues. CDR3 DNA sequence: TGTGCCAGCAGCTTCGGAGTGGACGAGCAGTACTTC. It encodes CASSFGVDEQYF.

This sequence joins TRBV5-6 and TRBJ2-5, with 15 bases fitting TRBD2. CDR3 length: 15 residues. Trimming took 7 bases from V and 7 from J; bases not matched to a gene: 8. Germline values: CDR1 SGHDT, CDR2 YYEEEE. CDR3 region: CASSRTSGGVGTQYF. The DNA of the CDR3 is TGTGCCAGCTCCCGGACTAGCGGGGGGGTGGGGACCCAGTACTTC.

The CDR3 reads CASSLAGTGGSPKRSPLHF. CDR3 nucleotides: TGTGCCAGCAGTCTGGCCGGGACAGGAGGATCCCCGAAGCGTTCACCCCTCCACTTT. The chain carries TRBV28 and TRBJ1-6, with 8 positions matching TRBD1. Germline lookup yields CDR1 MDHEN and CDR2 SYDVKM. V dropped 5 bases and J dropped 9; count of bases not matched to a gene: 21. The CDR3 consists of 19 residues.

The chain employs TRBV7-2 and TRBJ1-2; TRBD1 matches at 8 bases. V lost 5 bases and J lost 2; bases outside the gene matches: 7. The V gene's germline CDR1 is SGHTA and CDR2 FQGNSA. This CDR3 is built from 15 residues. As DNA, the CDR3 is TGTGCCAGCAGCCCCGGACAGGGCCCGAACTATGGCTACACCTTC. This sequence encodes CASSPGQGPNYGYTF.

V is TRBV4-2 and J is TRBJ2-7; the D gene is possibly TRBD1 (6 bases). The germline V gene encodes CDR1 LGHNA and CDR2 YNFKEQ. The CDR3 contains 13 residues. V gave up 2 bases and J gave up 6 bases, with 11 bases separating them. The CDR3 nucleotides are TGTGCCAGCAGCCAAAGACAGGCCGGCGAGCAGTACTTC. It codes for CASSQRQAGEQYF.

The rearrangement uses TRBV28 and TRBJ2-2, with a weak D call TRBD2 (7 bases). This CDR3 is 15 amino acids long. Looked up from germline, CDR1 is MDHEN and CDR2 is SYDVKM. V was trimmed by 7 bases and J by 7 bases, leaving 19 bases between them. The CDR3 region is CASTQGGGLGGELFF. The CDR3 DNA reads as TGTGCCAGCACCCAAGGGGGGGGGCTAGGCGGGGAGCTGTTTTTT.

J is TRBJ1-5 and V is TRBV2, with TRBD1 as a possible D gene (5 bases). The CDR3 is made up of 14 amino acids. CDR1 and CDR2 (germline): SNHLY, FYNNEI. Between the trimmed V and J ends, which lost 6 bases and 7 bases, there was a span of 16 bases. The CDR3 DNA follows: TGTGCCAGCAGAGCCGCCCGGGGGATCCAGCCCCAGCATTTT. Amino acid sequence: CASRAARGIQPQHF.

J is TRBJ1-2 and V is TRBV4-1, with TRBD1 identical over 9 bases. Germline V lookup: CDR1 MGHRA, CDR2 YSYEKL. The V and J ends lost 4 bases and 4 bases, in that order; junction bases with no gene match: 13. The CDR3 runs to 17 residues. The CDR3 protein is CASSPTGTGTTFYGYTF. In DNA form, the CDR3 reads TGCGCCAGCAGCCCGACCGGGACAGGGACTACGTTCTATGGCTACACCTTC.

This clone was counted once. The V call is TRBV5-5, the J call TRBJ2-1; a possible D gene is TRBD1 (5 bases). CDR1 is SGHKS and CDR2 is YYEKEE in the germline V gene (reference sequence). The CDR3 is made up of 12 amino acids. Trimming cost V 6 bases and J 8 bases, with 12 bases left between them. In nucleotides, the CDR3 is TGTGCCAGCACGAACCAGGGCTATGAGCAGTTCTTC. As protein: CASTNQGYEQFF.